One TCR beta chain is described in this entry. The sample comes from a study of cytomegalovirus exposure and HLA in healthy donors. The CDR3 has 13 residues. The junction had 5 bases not matched to a gene; V was cut back by 7 bases and J by 5 bases. Germline V gene lookup returns CDR1 MNHNS and CDR2 SASEGT. The PCR made use of 60 Vbeta and 13 Jbeta primers. TCRdb's copy holds only in-frame clones and misses some; the assay was immunoSEQ multiplex PCR. The sample holds around 160,000 clones, 75% to 90% seen once. Donors showed nominal health when sampled, although they likely had unrecorded immune exposures.

The sample comprised PBMCs. This sequence was found in a human donor in good health. The chain joins TRBV6-1 to TRBJ2-5, with TRBD1 matching 9 bases. The CDR3 loop reads CASTGTGRETQYF. In DNA form, the CDR3 reads TGTGCCAGCACCGGGACAGGGAGGGAGACCCAGTACTTC.